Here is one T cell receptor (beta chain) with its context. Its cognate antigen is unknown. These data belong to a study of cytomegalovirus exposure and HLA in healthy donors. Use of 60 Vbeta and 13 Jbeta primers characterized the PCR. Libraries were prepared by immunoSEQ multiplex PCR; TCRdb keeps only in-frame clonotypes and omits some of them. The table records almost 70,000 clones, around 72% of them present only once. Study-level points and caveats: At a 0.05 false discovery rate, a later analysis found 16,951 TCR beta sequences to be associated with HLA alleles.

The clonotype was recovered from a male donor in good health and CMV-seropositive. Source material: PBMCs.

The CDR3 nucleotides are TGTGCCAGCAGCTTCAGAGAATGGAGCCTTTATGGCTACACCTTC. Protein sequence: CASSFREWSLYGYTF. J is TRBJ1-2 and V is TRBV11-2, with no clear D. Germline CDR1 is SGHAT and CDR2 is FQNNGV. With 3 bases removed from V and 5 bases from J, the gap between germline ends came to 16 bases. The CDR3 extends over 15 amino acids.